This TCR beta chain was sequenced during a study of shared clonotypes between healthy human individuals. For the study at large: The donors, a couple of women and a few men, were aged 18 to 49. Whole-study results and caveats: The sharing of approximately 5.1% of naive CD4 clonotypes was seen across a few donors. Sequencing depth was expected to influence donor clonotype sharing.

The method was immunoSEQ multiplex PCR; TCRdb's version includes in-frame clones alone and lacks a portion of them. The repertoire holds fewer than 1.8 million clones, around 98.5% seen once, with approximately 0.4% in the top ten. This clone is a singleton in its sample. No antigen is known for it. Germline V gene lookup returns CDR1 GTSNPN and CDR2 SVGIG (reference sequence). The V gene lost 1 base and the J gene lost 4 bases, with 8 bases spanning the gap. The CDR3 sequence is 13 residues long. A split of CD4+ cells into CD45RA+ naive and CD45RA-negative memory subsets was performed. The specimen sequenced was naive CD4+ T cells sorted from blood. Subset of the sample: CD45RA+ positively selected. The chain uses TRBV30 and TRBJ2-1; D not certain. The clonotype was recovered from a man aged 25-40 years in good health. The CDR3, as DNA: TGTGCCTGGAGTGAGGACGGATACAATGAGCAGTTCTTC. Its translation is CAWSEDGYNEQFF.